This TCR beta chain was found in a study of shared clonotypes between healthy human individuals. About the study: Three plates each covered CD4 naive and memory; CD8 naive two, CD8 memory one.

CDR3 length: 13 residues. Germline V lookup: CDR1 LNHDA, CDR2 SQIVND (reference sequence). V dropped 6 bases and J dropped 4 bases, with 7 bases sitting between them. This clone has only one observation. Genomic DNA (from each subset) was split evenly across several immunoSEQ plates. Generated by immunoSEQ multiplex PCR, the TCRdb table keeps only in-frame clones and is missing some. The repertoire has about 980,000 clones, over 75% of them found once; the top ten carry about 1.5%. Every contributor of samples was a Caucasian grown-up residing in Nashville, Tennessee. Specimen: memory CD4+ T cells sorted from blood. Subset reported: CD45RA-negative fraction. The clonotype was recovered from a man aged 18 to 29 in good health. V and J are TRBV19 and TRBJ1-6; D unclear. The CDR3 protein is CASRDLYNSPLHF. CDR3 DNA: TGTGCCAGTAGGGACCTGTATAATTCACCCCTCCACTTT.